A selection of T cell receptor beta chains follows, all from one sample in a study of blood T cells in healthy people across ages. TCRdb analysed the 5' RACE reads with MiXCR anew, one entry per CDR3 protein. This table has hundreds of thousands of distinct CDR3 sequences, about 30% appearing once. Material: blood. All receptors come from a woman of 80 years or more in good health. The CDR3 runs from the conserved cysteine through the conserved F or W. A D gene is named only where the DNA matches it firmly. Some rows have no size entry. The others give once, few or many, or a class for an expanded clone.

TRBD1	TRBV30	TRBJ2-2	.	CAWSRDSYTGELFF	TGTGCCTGGAGTCGGGACAGCTACACCGGGGAGCTGTTTTTT
.	TRBV5-6	TRBJ2-7	many	CASSPSAFTYEQYF	TGTGCCAGCAGCCCGTCGGCATTCACCTACGAGCAGTACTTC
TRBD1	TRBV9	TRBJ1-1	.	CASSLRGLGAEAFF	TGTGCCAGCAGCCTCAGGGGGCTGGGGGCTGAAGCTTTCTTT
TRBD1	TRBV6-1	TRBJ1-2	few	CASSLSHAGTGKVANYGYTF	TGTGCCAGCAGCCTATCCCACGCTGGGACAGGGAAAGTGGCTAACTATGGCTACACCTTC
.	TRBV6-2/TRBV6-3	TRBJ2-5	many	CAIRGPPRAQYF	TGTGCCATCCGGGGGCCTCCACGGGCCCAGTACTTC
TRBD2	TRBV5-1	TRBJ2-7	.	CASSFGLASPYEQYF	TGCGCCAGCAGCTTCGGACTAGCCTCTCCCTACGAGCAGTACTTC
.	TRBV27	TRBJ2-7	many	CASSLQGLSYEQYF	TGTGCCAGCAGTCTCCAGGGGCTTTCCTACGAGCAGTACTTC
.	TRBV29-1	TRBJ1-1	.	CSVGRATEAFF	TGCAGCGTTGGGAGGGCCACTGAAGCTTTCTTT
.	TRBV10-3	TRBJ2-7	many	CAISESRPSGNEQYF	TGTGCCATCAGTGAGTCGCGGCCCTCGGGCAACGAGCAGTACTTC
.	TRBV5-6	TRBJ2-7	.	CASSLYREYNEQYF	TGTGCCAGCAGCTTGTACAGGGAGTACAATGAGCAGTACTTC
.	TRBV7-9	TRBJ2-1	many	CASSLARWSEQFF	TGTGCCAGCAGCTTAGCGCGGTGGTCTGAGCAGTTCTTC
.	TRBV7-9	TRBJ1-1	.	CASSLEQMNTEAFF	TGTGCCAGCAGCTTAGAACAGATGAACACTGAAGCTTTCTTT
.	TRBV27	TRBJ2-1	.	CASSLSVYNEQFF	TGTGCCAGCAGTTTATCGGTCTACAATGAGCAGTTCTTC
.	TRBV7-8	TRBJ2-5	.	CAQGGVGQEIQYF	TGTGCCCAAGGGGGAGTGGGGCAAGAGATCCAGTACTTC
TRBD2	TRBV20-1	TRBJ2-7	many	CSASGTSGNYEQYF	TGCAGTGCTAGCGGGACTAGCGGGAATTACGAGCAGTACTTC
.	TRBV30	TRBJ1-2	few	CARRGALNYGYTF	TGTGCCAGGCGGGGGGCGCTTAACTATGGCTACACCTTC
.	TRBV20-1	TRBJ1-1	few	CSAREAGTRNTEAFF	TGCAGTGCTAGAGAAGCCGGGACACGGAACACTGAAGCTTTCTTT
TRBD1	TRBV20-1	TRBJ1-2	many	CSAQPGTGGRTF	TGCAGTGCTCAACCCGGGACAGGGGGCCGCACCTTC
TRBD1	TRBV5-4	TRBJ2-2	few	CASSTQQGADTGELFF	TGTGCCAGCAGCACCCAACAGGGGGCTGACACCGGGGAGCTGTTTTTT
.	TRBV5-1	TRBJ2-7	many	CASRPWDAGYEQYF	TGCGCCAGCAGACCCTGGGACGCGGGCTACGAGCAGTACTTC
.	TRBV2	TRBJ1-1	once	CASSEKGGVGTEAFF	TGTGCCAGCAGTGAAAAGGGGGGTGTCGGAACTGAAGCTTTCTTT
TRBD1	TRBV15	TRBJ1-2	few	CATSRGQGDYGYTF	TGTGCCACCAGCAGAGGACAGGGAGACTATGGCTACACCTTC
TRBD2	TRBV20-1	TRBJ2-7	many	CSAKGQQFSGGAEQYF	TGCAGTGCTAAGGGTCAACAATTTAGCGGGGGGGCCGAGCAGTACTTC
TRBD1	TRBV6-4	TRBJ2-3	many	CASSDGTGGYTQYF	TGTGCCAGCAGTGACGGGACAGGGGGCTATACGCAGTATTTT
.	TRBV7-3	TRBJ2-7	many	CASSPRGGALNEQYF	TGTGCCAGCAGCCCCCGCGGAGGGGCCCTTAACGAGCAGTACTTC
TRBD2	TRBV6-5	TRBJ2-3	many	CASSPSGTSTDTQYF	TGTGCCAGCAGTCCTAGCGGGACTAGCACAGATACGCAGTATTTT
.	TRBV12-3/TRBV12-4	TRBJ1-5	many	CASSSGGMSNQPQHF	TGTGCCAGCAGTTCGGGGGGTATGAGCAATCAGCCCCAGCATTTT
TRBD2	TRBV12-3/TRBV12-4	TRBJ2-1	.	CASSPGTSGSTYNEQFF	TGTGCCAGCAGCCCCGGGACTAGCGGGTCGACTTACAATGAGCAGTTCTTC
.	TRBV6-2/TRBV6-3	TRBJ1-1	few	CASRKDSGPTEAFF	TGTGCCAGCAGAAAAGATTCAGGGCCCACTGAAGCTTTCTTT